The 12 T cell receptor beta chains reported below all come from one sample, sequenced in a study of shared clonotypes between healthy human individuals. TCRdb keeps only in-frame clones here, not all; method: immunoSEQ multiplex PCR. The top ten clones hold around 1.5% of a sample with over a million clones, approximately 70% of them seen once. Material: memory CD4+ T cells sorted from blood. Specified subset: CD45RA-negative fraction. These receptors were taken from a man aged 18 to 29 in good health.

The J gene is TRBJ2-1, the V gene TRBV29-1, with TRBD2 matching over 7 bases. V gave up 0 bases and J gave up 9 bases; unmatched junction bases: 14. This CDR3 has 16 amino acids. CDR1 and CDR2 (germline): SQVTM, ANQGSEA. The CDR3 loop reads CSVEDGGRADFGEQFF. The CDR3 DNA reads TGCAGCGTTGAAGATGGAGGGAGGGCCGATTTTGGTGAGCAGTTCTTC.

This chain connects TRBV15 to TRBJ2-7; possibly TRBD2 for D (5 bases). Trimming cost V 0 bases and J 9 bases, with 18 bases left between them. Germline values: CDR1 LNHNV, CDR2 YYDKDF (reference sequence). The CDR3 sequence is 15 residues long. CDR3 in DNA: TGTGCCACCAGCAGAGATCGGCGCACGGGGATTGGGCAGTACTTC. This translates into CATSRDRRTGIGQYF.

The chain has TRBV19 and TRBJ2-2; D perhaps matches TRBD1 (5 bases). V lost 2 bases and J lost 6, with 10 bases in between. From germline, CDR1 is LNHDA and CDR2 SQIVND (reference sequence). The CDR3 has 14 residues. The CDR3 nucleotides read TGTGCCAGTAGTATACTTGGGGCTTCCGGGGAGCTGTTTTTT. Translating it yields CASSILGASGELFF.

The chain links TRBV2 to TRBJ2-5, with D possibly matching TRBD2 (6 bases). Germline CDR1 is SNHLY and CDR2 is FYNNEI. There are 13 residues in the CDR3. V shed 7 bases and J shed 9 bases, with 18 bases lying between them. The CDR3 nucleotides read TGTGCCAGCACCCGAGGTGGAGGGGCGCCCCAGTACTTC. Its translation is CASTRGGGAPQYF.

The gene calls are TRBV28 and TRBJ2-1; 8 bases align to TRBD2. The CDR3 extends over 15 amino acids. CDR1 and CDR2 (germline): MDHEN, SYDVKM. V gave up 6 bases and J gave up 9 bases; unmatched junction bases: 13. CDR3 in DNA: TGTGCCAGCAGCTCCCCGCGTAGCGGGACGATTGAGCAGTTCTTC. It encodes CASSSPRSGTIEQFF.

The sample holds a few counts of this clone. The junction shows a germline mismatch at one end, possibly a read error. The chain recombines TRBV7-7 with TRBJ2-5, with 10 nucleotides matching TRBD1. Germline values: CDR1 SSHAT, CDR2 FNYEAQ (reference sequence). This CDR3 is built from 14 residues. The CDR3: CASSSGTGEETQYF. Here the CDR3 DNA reads TGTGCTAGCAGCTCAGGGACAGGGGAAGAGACCCAGTACTTC.

Remarks on this clone: A read error may explain this, as a much larger clone is one base away. The chain employs TRBV7-2 and TRBJ2-3; 13 bases agree with TRBD2. Germline CDR1 SGHTA, CDR2 FQGNSA. Unmatched junction bases numbered 2, after V lost 5 bases and J lost 0 bases. The CDR3 covers 16 residues. CDR3 coding DNA: TGTGCCAGCAGCACGGGACTAGCGGGGAGCACAGATACGCAGTATTTT. The encoded protein is CASSTGLAGSTDTQYF.

This clone was picked up a small number of times. The chain combines TRBV19 with TRBJ2-1; TRBD1 or TRBD2 may be the D gene (6 bases each). Germline CDR1 and CDR2: LNHDA and SQIVND (reference sequence). Trimming took 1 base from V and 3 from J, leaving 19 bases between them. The CDR3 has 18 residues. In nucleotides, the CDR3 is TGTGCCAGTAGTATAGGTGGGGGACACGGGGGCTACTACAATGAGCAGTTCTTC. Its protein product is CASSIGGGHGGYYNEQFF.

A remark on this clone: This CDR3 is also generated by other DNA sequences in the sample. J is TRBJ1-5 and V is TRBV28; the D is unclear. V was clipped by 4 bases and J by 7 bases, with 5 bases between them. There are 11 residues in the CDR3. CDR1 and CDR2 from the germline V gene are MDHEN and SYDVKM. Here the CDR3 reads CASSSEQPQHF. The CDR3 DNA sequence: TGTGCCAGCAGTTCTGAGCAGCCCCAGCATTTT.

This clone was picked up one time. CDR3 DNA sequence: TGCGCCAGCAGCTTTCGAACTGACGGGGAGCAGTTCTTC. Translated: CASSFRTDGEQFF. J is TRBJ2-1 and V is TRBV4-3; D call uncertain. The ends were cut back, 5 bases at V and 10 bases at J, with 15 bases in the middle. Germline loops: CDR1 LGHNA, CDR2 YSLEER. CDR3 length: 13 residues.

The V gene is TRBV21-1, the J gene TRBJ2-5; TRBD2 was called by the table and not checked on the DNA. TRBV21-1 is classified as a pseudogene. The CDR3 totals 13 residues. The CDR3 region has the DNA TGTGCCAGAGGGCGGGAAAGCGGGGCGACCCAGTACTTC. It encodes CARGRESGATQYF.

V usage is TRBV6-5 and J usage is TRBJ1-6; 7 bases agree with TRBD1. The CDR3 is 16 residues long. V shed 2 bases and J 4 bases; nucleotides not matched to a gene: 5. In germline, CDR1 is MNHEY, CDR2 SVGAGI. Written as DNA, the CDR3 is TGTGCCAGCAGTTACGGACAGGTGGGGTATAATTCACCCCTCCACTTT. As protein: CASSYGQVGYNSPLHF.